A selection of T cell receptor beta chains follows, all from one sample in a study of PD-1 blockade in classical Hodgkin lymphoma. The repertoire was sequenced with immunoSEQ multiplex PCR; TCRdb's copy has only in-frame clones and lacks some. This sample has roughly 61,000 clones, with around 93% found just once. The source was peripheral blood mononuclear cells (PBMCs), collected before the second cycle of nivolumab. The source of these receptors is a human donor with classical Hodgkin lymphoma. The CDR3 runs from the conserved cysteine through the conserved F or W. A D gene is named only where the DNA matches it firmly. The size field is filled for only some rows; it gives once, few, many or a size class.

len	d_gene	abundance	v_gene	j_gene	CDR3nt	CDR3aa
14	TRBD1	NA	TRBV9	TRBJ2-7	TGTGCCAGCAGTGGGACAGGGGAGGTTCGGGAGCAGTACTTC	CASSGTGEVREQYF
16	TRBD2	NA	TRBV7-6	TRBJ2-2	TGTGCCAGCAGCCTCGGCGGGAGGGCCCACACCGGGGAGCTGTTTTTT	CASSLGGRAHTGELFF
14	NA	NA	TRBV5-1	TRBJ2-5	TGCGCCAGCAGACGAGGGGATGGCCAAGAGACCCAGTACTTC	CASRRGDGQETQYF
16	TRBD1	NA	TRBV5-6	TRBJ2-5	TGTGCCAGCAGCAATCAGGACAGGGTCCGGCAAGAGACCCAGTACTTC	CASSNQDRVRQETQYF
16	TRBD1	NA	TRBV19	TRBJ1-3	TGTGCCAGTAGTATATGGACCCGACAGGGCGGAAACACCATATATTTT	CASSIWTRQGGNTIYF
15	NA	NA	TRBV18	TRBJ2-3	TGTGCCAGCCATAAGGATCGGCAGGGAAAAGATACGCAGTATTTT	CASHKDRQGKDTQYF
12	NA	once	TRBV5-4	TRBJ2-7	TGTGCCAGCAGTTCAGGGCACTACGAGCAGTACTTC	CASSSGHYEQYF
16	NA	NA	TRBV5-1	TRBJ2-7	TGCGCCAGCAGCTTGGCTATGTTGGACATGTCCTACGAGCAGTACTTC	CASSLAMLDMSYEQYF
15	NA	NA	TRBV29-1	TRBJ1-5	TGCAGCGTTGGATTGTCGACAGACTTCAATCAGCCCCAGCATTTT	CSVGLSTDFNQPQHF
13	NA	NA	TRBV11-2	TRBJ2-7	TGTGCCAGCAGCCCATGGACGGCCTACGAGCAGTACTTC	CASSPWTAYEQYF
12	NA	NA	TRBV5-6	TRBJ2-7	TGTGCCAGCAGCTTGGGGTACTACGAGCAGTACTTC	CASSLGYYEQYF
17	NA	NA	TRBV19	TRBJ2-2	TGTGCCAGTAGCCCGGAAGGAGAGGCTACGAACACCGGGGAGCTGTTTTTT	CASSPEGEATNTGELFF
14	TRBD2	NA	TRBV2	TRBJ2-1	TGTGCCAGCAGGAAGACTAGCGGGAACTATGAGCAGTTCTTC	CASRKTSGNYEQFF
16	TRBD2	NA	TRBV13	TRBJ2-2	TGTGCCAGCAGCTCTCGACTAGCGGCGAACACCGGGGAGCTGTTTTTT	CASSSRLAANTGELFF
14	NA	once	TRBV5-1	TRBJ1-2	TGTGCCAGCAGCCCACGGACGGGCCGCTATGGCTACACCTTC	CASSPRTGRYGYTF
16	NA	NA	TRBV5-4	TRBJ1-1	TGTGCCAGCAGCTTGGAAGCGACACGCTTGAACACTGAAGCTTTCTTT	CASSLEATRLNTEAFF
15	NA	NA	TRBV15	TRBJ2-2	TGTGCCACCAGCGGTCCGGGACTGTTCACCGGGGAGCTGTTTTTT	CATSGPGLFTGELFF
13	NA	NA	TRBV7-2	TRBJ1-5	TGTGCCAGCAGCGTCTCAGGGGATCAGCCCCAGCATTTT	CASSVSGDQPQHF
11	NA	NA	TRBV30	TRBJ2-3	TGTGCCTGGAGCGTTGGCGATACGCAGTATTTT	CAWSVGDTQYF
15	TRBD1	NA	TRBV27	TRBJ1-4	TGTGCCAGCAGCCCCCTGGGGACAGGGGGCGAAAAACTGTTTTTT	CASSPLGTGGEKLFF
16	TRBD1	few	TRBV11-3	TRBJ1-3	TGTGCCAGCAGCCAAGGACAGGGCTACTCTGGAAACACCATATATTTT	CASSQGQGYSGNTIYF
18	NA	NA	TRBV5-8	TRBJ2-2	TGTGCCAGCAGCTTGGCTTCGGCTAGGGCGGGACGCACCGGGGAGCTGTTTTTT	CASSLASARAGRTGELFF
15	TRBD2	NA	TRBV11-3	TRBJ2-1	TGTGCCAGCAGCTTCGGCGGGGGGGCACAGAATGAGCAGTTCTTC	CASSFGGGAQNEQFF
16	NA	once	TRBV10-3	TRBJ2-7	TGTGCCATCAGTGAGGGCCCTCCCGGGGCCCCCTACGAGCAGTACTTC	CAISEGPPGAPYEQYF
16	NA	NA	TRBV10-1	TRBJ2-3	TGCGCCAGCAGTGAGTCGAAGCCTGAAAGCACAGATACGCAGTATTTT	CASSESKPESTDTQYF
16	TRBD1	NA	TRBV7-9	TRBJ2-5	TGTGCCAGCAGCTTGACAGGGTTTTATGGGGAAGAGACCCAGTACTTC	CASSLTGFYGEETQYF
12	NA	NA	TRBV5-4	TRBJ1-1	TGTGCCAGCAGCCCGCCATCCCGTGAAGCTTTCTTT	CASSPPSREAFF
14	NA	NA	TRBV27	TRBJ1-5	TGTGCCAGCAGTTTAAATTTCCGGGCGACGCCCCAGCATTTT	CASSLNFRATPQHF
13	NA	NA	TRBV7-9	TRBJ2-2	TGTGCCAGCAGACAGGGGAACACCGGGGAGCTGTTTTTT	CASRQGNTGELFF
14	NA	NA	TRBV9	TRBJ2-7	TGTGCCAGCAGCGTAAGTCAGAGTACCTACGAGCAGTACTTC	CASSVSQSTYEQYF
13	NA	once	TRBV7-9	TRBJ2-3	TGTGCCAGCACCTTGGAGGGTCCAGATACGCAGTATTTT	CASTLEGPDTQYF
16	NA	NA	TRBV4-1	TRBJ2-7	TGCGCCAGCAGCCATGAGATAGCGGTAAACTCCTACGAGCAGTACTTC	CASSHEIAVNSYEQYF
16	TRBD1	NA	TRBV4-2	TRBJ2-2	TGTGCCAGCAGCCAAGAGGCGTCAGGGGGAACCGGGGAGCTGTTTTTT	CASSQEASGGTGELFF
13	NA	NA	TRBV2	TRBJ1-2	TGTGCCAGCAGAGGAGACGTGGGCTATGGCTACACCTTC	CASRGDVGYGYTF
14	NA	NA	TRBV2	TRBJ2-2	TGTGCCAGCAGCCTACAGGTAGTCGCCGGGGAGCTGTTTTTT	CASSLQVVAGELFF
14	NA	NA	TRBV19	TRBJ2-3	TGTGCCAGTACTCCGTCTGCCCACACAGATACGCAGTATTTT	CASTPSAHTDTQYF
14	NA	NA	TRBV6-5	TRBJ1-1	TGTGCCAGCAGTTACAGAGGGGAGAACACTGAAGCTTTCTTT	CASSYRGENTEAFF
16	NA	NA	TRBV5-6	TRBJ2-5	TGTGCCAGCAGCTCGTGGACAGCCTTTGGGGGGGAGACCCAGTACTTC	CASSSWTAFGGETQYF
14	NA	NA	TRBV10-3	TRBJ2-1	TGTGCCATCAGTGAGTCCGGGACGGAAAATGAGCAGTTCTTC	CAISESGTENEQFF
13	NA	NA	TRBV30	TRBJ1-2	TGTGCCTGGAGTAGAAAGGGGCTGGTAGGCTACACCTTC	CAWSRKGLVGYTF
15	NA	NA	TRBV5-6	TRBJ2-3	TGTGCCAGCAGCTTCGAAGACAGGAGCACAGATACGCAGTATTTT	CASSFEDRSTDTQYF
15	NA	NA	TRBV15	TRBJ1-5	TGTGCCACCAGCAGAGATGTCTCAAGGGATCAGCCCCAGCATTTT	CATSRDVSRDQPQHF
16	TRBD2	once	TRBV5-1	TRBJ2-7	TGCGCCAGCAGCTTGGCCCCTGGCGGGAGTACGTACGAGCAGTACTTC	CASSLAPGGSTYEQYF
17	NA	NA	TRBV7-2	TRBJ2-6	TGTGCCAGCAGCTTAGTCGCCGGGGGCTCTGGGGCCAACGTCCTGACTTTC	CASSLVAGGSGANVLTF
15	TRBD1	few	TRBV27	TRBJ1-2	TGTGCCAGCAGTCCATCCCCCGGACAGGGCGATGGCTACACCTTC	CASSPSPGQGDGYTF
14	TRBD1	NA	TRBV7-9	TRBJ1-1	TGTGCCAGCAGCCGGGGACAGGCGAACACTGAAGCTTTCTTT	CASSRGQANTEAFF
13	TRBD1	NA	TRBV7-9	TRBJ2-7	TGTGCCAGCAGCCCGGGACAGTTCTACGAGCAGTACTTC	CASSPGQFYEQYF
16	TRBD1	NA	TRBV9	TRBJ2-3	TGTGCCAGCAGCATCGGACGGGACAGCTACACAGATACGCAGTATTTT	CASSIGRDSYTDTQYF
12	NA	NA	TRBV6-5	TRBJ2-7	TGTGCCAGCAGTTCAGCTTCCTACGAGCAGTACTTC	CASSSASYEQYF
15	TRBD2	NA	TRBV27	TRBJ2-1	TGTGCCAGCAGTATTCTAGCGGGATCTTACAATGAGCAGTTCTTC	CASSILAGSYNEQFF
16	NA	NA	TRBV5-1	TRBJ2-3	TGCGCCAGCAGCTCGAGACAGGGGACTAACACAGATACGCAGTATTTT	CASSSRQGTNTDTQYF
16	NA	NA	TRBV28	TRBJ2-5	TGTGCCAGCAGTTTAAAATCCCAGCGGAGTCAAGAGACCCAGTACTTC	CASSLKSQRSQETQYF
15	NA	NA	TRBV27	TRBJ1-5	TGTGCCAGCAGCCCGTGGGGCACAAGCAATCAGCCCCAGCATTTT	CASSPWGTSNQPQHF